This section outlines one T cell receptor beta chain sequence together with its context. This record comes from a study of blood T cell repertoires in COVID-19. Sequencing was performed with immunoSEQ multiplex PCR; in TCRdb, only in-frame clones are kept and a portion is missing. The sample consists of around 150,000 clones, approximately 84% of them appearing once. The receptor's source is a woman aged 80 or older with acute or convalescent COVID-19. The sample comprised peripheral blood.

CDR3: CASSPGQLTGELFF. DNA for the CDR3: TGCGCCAGCAGCCCGGGACAGCTAACCGGGGAGCTGTTTTTT. This chain uses TRBV5-1 with TRBJ2-2; 7 nucleotides line up with TRBD1. Per germline, CDR1 SGHRS and CDR2 YFSETQ. V gave up 4 bases and J gave up 5 bases; unmatched junction bases: 5. This CDR3 has 14 residues.